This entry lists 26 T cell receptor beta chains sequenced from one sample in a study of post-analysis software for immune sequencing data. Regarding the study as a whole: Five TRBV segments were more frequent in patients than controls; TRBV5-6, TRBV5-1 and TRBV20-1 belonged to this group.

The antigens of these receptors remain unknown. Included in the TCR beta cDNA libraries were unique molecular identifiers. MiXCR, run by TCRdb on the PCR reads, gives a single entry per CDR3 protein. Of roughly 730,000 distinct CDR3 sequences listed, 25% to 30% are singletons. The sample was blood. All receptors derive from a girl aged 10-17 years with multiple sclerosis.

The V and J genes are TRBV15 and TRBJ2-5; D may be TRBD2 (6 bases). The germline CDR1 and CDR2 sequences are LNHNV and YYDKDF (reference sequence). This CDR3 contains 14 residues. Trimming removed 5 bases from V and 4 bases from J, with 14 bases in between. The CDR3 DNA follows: TGTGCCACCAGCGAGGGACGGGGGATAGAGACCCAGTACTTC. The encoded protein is CATSEGRGIETQYF.

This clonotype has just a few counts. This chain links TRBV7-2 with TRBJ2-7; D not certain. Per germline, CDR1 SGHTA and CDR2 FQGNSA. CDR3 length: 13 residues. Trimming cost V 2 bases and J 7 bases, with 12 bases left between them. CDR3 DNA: TGTGCCAGCAGCTTATCGGGCACGCGGGAGCAGTACTTC. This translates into CASSLSGTREQYF.

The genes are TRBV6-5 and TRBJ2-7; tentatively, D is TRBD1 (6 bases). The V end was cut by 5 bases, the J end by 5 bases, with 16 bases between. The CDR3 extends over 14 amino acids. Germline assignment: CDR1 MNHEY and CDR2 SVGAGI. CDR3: CASSDRWSVDEQYF. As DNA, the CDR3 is TGTGCCAGCAGTGACAGGTGGAGTGTGGACGAGCAGTACTTC.

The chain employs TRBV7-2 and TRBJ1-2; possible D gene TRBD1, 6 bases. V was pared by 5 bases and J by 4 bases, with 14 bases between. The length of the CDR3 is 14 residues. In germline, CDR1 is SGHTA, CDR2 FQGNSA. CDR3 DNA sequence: TGTGCCAGCAGCCTACAGGGAGACGGCTATGGCTACACCTTC. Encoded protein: CASSLQGDGYGYTF. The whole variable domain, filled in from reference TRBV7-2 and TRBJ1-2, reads GAGVSQSPSNKVTEKGKDVELRCDPISGHTALYWYRQSLGQGLEFLIYFQGNSAPDKSGLPSDRFSAERTGGSVSTLTIQRTQQEDSAVYLCASSLQGDGYGYTFGSGTRLTVV.

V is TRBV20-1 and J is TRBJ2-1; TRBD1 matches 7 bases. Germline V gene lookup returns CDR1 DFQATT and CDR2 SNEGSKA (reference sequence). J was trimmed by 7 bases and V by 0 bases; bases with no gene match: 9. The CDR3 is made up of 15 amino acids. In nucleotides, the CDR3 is TGCAGTGCTAGAGAGACAGGGATACTTAGGAATGAGCAGTTCTTC. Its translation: CSARETGILRNEQFF.

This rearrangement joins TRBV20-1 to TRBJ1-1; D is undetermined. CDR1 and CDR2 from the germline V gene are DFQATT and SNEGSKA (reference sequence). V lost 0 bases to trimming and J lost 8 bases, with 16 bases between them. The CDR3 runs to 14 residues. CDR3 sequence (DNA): TGCAGTGCTAGAGAGCGCGTGAGTGTTTCCGAAGCTTTCTTT. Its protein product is CSARERVSVSEAFF.

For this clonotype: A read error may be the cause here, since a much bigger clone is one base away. This CDR3 reads CASKPTSGSYNEQYF. Written as DNA, the CDR3 is TGTGCCAGCAAACCTACTAGCGGCTCCTACAATGAGCAGTACTTC. The V call is TRBV12-3 or TRBV12-4, the J call TRBJ2-1; 8 bases fit TRBD2. Matching the DNA end better, TRBJ2-7 makes the J call doubtful. The CDR3 loop spans 15 amino acids.

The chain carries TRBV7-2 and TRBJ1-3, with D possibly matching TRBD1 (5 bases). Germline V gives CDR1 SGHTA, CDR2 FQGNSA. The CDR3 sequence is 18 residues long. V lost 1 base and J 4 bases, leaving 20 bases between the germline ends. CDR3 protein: CASSLDSPDNTPGNTIYF. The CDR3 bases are TGTGCCAGCAGCTTAGATTCCCCGGACAACACGCCAGGAAACACCATATATTTT.

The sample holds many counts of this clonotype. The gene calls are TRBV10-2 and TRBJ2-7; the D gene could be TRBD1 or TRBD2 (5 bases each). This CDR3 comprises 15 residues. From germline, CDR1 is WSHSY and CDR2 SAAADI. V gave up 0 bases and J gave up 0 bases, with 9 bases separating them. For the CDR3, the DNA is TGCGCCAGCAGTGAGTCATTTGGGGGCTCCTACGAGCAGTACTTC. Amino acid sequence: CASSESFGGSYEQYF.

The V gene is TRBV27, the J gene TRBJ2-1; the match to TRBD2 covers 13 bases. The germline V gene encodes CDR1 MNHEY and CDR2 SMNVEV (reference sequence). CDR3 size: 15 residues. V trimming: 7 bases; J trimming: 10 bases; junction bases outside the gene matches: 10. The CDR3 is CASTFPTSGGVEQFF. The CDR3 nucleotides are TGTGCCAGCACCTTTCCCACTAGCGGGGGGGTGGAGCAGTTCTTC.

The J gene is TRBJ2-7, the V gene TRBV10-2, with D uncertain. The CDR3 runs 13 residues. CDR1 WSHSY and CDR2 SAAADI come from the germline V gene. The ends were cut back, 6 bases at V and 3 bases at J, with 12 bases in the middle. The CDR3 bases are TGCGCCAGCAGAGAACGGACGGACTACGAGCAGTACTTC. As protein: CASRERTDYEQYF.

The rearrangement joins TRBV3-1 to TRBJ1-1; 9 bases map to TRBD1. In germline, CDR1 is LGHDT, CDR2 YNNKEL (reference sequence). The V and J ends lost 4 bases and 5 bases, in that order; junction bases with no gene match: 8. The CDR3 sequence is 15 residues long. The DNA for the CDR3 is TGTGCCAGCAGCCCTCGATGGGGACAGGGTACTGAAGCTTTCTTT. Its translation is CASSPRWGQGTEAFF. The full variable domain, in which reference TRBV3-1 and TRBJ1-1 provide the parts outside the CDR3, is DTAVSQTPKYLVTQMGNDKSIKCEQNLGHDTMYWYKQDSKKFLKIMFSYNNKELIINETVPNRFSPKSPDKAHLNLHINSLELGDSAVYFCASSPRWGQGTEAFFGQGTRLTVV.

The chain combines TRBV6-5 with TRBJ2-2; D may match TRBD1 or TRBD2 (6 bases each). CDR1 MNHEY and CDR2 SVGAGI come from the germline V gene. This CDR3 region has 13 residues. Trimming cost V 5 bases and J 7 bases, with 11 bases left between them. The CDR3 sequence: CASSNGGYGELFF. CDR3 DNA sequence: TGTGCCAGCAGTAACGGGGGCTACGGGGAGCTGTTTTTT.

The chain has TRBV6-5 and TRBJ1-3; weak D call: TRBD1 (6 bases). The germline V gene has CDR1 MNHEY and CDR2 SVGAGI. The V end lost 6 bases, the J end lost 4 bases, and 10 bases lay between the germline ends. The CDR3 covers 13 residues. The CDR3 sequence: CASRRTAGNTIYF. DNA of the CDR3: TGTGCCAGCAGAAGGACAGCCGGAAACACCATATATTTT.

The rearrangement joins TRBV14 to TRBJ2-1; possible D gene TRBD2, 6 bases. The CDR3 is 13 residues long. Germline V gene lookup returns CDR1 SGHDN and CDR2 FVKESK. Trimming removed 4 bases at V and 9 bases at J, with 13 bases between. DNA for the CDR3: TGTGCCAGCAGCCCGGGACTGAGGATTGAGCAGTTCTTC. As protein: CASSPGLRIEQFF.

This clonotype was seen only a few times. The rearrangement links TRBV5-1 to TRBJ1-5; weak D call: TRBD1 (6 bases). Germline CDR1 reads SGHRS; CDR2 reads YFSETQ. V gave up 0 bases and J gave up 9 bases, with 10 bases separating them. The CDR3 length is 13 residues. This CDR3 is CASSLAGDRPQHF. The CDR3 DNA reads TGCGCCAGCAGCTTGGCAGGGGACCGGCCCCAGCATTTT.

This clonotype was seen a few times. CDR3 coding DNA: TGCAGCGCTGGTGAAGGGGAGCCCCAGCATTTT. Protein product: CSAGEGEPQHF. The rearrangement uses TRBV29-1 and TRBJ1-5; a weak D match, TRBD1 (5 bases). Germline lookup yields CDR1 SQVTM and CDR2 ANQGSEA. The CDR3 runs to 11 residues. The germline V and J ends were trimmed by 7 bases and 8 bases, with 12 bases remaining between them.

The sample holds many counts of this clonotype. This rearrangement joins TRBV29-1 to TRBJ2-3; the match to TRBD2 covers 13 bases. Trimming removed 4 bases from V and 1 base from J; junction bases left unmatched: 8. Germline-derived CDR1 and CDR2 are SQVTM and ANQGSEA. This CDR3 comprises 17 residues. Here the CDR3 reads CSVAGTGTSGGTDTQYF. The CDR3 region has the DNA TGCAGCGTTGCCGGAACGGGGACTAGCGGGGGCACAGATACGCAGTATTTT.

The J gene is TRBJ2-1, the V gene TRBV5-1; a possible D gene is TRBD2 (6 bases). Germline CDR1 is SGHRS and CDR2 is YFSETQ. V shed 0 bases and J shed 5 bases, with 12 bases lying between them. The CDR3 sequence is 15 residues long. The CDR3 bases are TGCGCCAGCAGCTTGGGGGGCGGCGGGGACAATGAGCAGTTCTTC. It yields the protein CASSLGGGGDNEQFF. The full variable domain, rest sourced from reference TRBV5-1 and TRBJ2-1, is KAGVTQTPRYLIKTRGQQVTLSCSPISGHRSVSWYQQTPGQGLQFLFEYFSETQRNKGNFPGRFSGRQFSNSRSEMNVSTLELGDSALYLCASSLGGGGDNEQFFGPGTRLTVL.

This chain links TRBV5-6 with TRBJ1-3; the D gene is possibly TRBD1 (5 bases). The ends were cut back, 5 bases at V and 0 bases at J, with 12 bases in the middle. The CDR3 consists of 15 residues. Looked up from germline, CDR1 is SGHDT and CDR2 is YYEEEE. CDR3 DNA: TGTGCCAGCAGACTGGGACCGATCTCTGGAAACACCATATATTTT. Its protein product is CASRLGPISGNTIYF.

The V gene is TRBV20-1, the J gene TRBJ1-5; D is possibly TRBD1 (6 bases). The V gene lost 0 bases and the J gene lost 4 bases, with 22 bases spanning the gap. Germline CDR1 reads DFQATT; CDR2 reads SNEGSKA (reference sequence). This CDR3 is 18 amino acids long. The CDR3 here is CSARDRGALTFLNQPQHF. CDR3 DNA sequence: TGCAGTGCTAGAGATCGGGGGGCTTTAACCTTCCTTAATCAGCCCCAGCATTTT.

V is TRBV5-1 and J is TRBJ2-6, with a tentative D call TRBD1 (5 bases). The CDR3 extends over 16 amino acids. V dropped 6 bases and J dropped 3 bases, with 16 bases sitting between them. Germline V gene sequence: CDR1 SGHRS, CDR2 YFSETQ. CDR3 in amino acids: CASTQRVGLGANVLTF. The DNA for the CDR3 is TGCGCCAGCACCCAGCGAGTGGGGCTTGGGGCCAACGTCCTGACTTTC. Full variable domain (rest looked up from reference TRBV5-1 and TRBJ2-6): KAGVTQTPRYLIKTRGQQVTLSCSPISGHRSVSWYQQTPGQGLQFLFEYFSETQRNKGNFPGRFSGRQFSNSRSEMNVSTLELGDSALYLCASTQRVGLGANVLTFGAGSRLTVL.

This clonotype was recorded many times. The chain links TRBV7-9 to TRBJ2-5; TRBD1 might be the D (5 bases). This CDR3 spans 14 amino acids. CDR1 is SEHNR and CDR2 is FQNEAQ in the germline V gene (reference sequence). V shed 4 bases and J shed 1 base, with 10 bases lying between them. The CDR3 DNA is TGTGCCAGCAGCTCGACAGCGATCCAAGAGACCCAGTACTTC. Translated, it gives CASSSTAIQETQYF.

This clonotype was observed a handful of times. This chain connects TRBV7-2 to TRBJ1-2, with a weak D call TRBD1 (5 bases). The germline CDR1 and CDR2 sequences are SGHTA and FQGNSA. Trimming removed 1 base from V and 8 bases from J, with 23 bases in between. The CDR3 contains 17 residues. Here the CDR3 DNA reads TGTGCCAGCAGCTTAGACAGGTTTGACTCCATGCAGCGGGGCTACACCTTC. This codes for CASSLDRFDSMQRGYTF.

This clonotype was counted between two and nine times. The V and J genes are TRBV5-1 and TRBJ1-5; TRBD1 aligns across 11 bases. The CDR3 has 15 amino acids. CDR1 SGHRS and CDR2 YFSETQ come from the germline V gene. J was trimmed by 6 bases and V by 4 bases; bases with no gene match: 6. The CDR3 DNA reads TGCGCCAGCAGCCTCGGGACAGGGGGTGGTCAGCCCCAGCATTTT. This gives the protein CASSLGTGGGQPQHF.

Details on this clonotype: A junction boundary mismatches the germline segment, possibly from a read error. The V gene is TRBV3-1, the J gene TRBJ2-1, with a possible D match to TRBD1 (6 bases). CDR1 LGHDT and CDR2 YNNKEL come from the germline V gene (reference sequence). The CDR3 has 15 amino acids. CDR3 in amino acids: CVSSPEGGSYNEQFF. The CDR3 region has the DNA TGTGTCAGCAGCCCCGAAGGGGGCTCCTACAATGAGCAGTTCTTC.